The 15 T cell receptor beta chains reported below all come from one sample, sequenced in a study of blood T cell repertoires in COVID-19 (dated by TCRdb to the early 2020s). Libraries were built with the immunoSEQ multiplex PCR assay. TCRdb took this table from immuneACCESS and kept in-frame rearrangements with V and J called. Such tables lack part of the clones; where checked against another copy, unresolved V genes explain under half of the gap, and the rest is unexplained. The sample has fewer than 90,000 clones on record, around 87% of them singletons. Roughly 15% of the sample goes to the ten largest clones. Material for sequencing was peripheral blood. These receptors all stem from a male donor with acute or convalescent COVID-19.

V is TRBV7-6 and J is TRBJ2-7; 15 positions match TRBD2. Germline assignment: CDR1 SGHVS and CDR2 FNYEAQ. After removal of 4 bases from V and 3 bases from J, the junction contained 1 base not matched to a gene. The CDR3 loop spans 15 amino acids. CDR3 coding DNA: TGTGCCAGCAGCTCGGGACTAGCGGGGGGCTACGAGCAGTACTTC. Amino acid sequence: CASSSGLAGGYEQYF.

The chain is built from TRBV24-1 and TRBJ2-1; 8 bases agree with TRBD2. The CDR3 runs 16 residues. V trimming: 5 bases; J trimming: 2 bases; junction bases outside the gene matches: 7. Looked up from germline, CDR1 is KGHDR and CDR2 is SFDVKD. The CDR3 nucleotides read TGTGCCACCAGTGTATCTACTAGCGGCACCTACAATGAGCAGTTCTTC. Protein sequence: CATSVSTSGTYNEQFF.

The rearrangement uses TRBV6-5 and TRBJ1-6, with no clear D. The length of the CDR3 is 14 residues. Trimming removed 2 bases from V and 4 bases from J, with 6 bases in between. Germline CDR1 is MNHEY and CDR2 is SVGAGI. The CDR3 DNA follows: TGTGCCAGCAGTTACGGAGCATATAATTCACCCCTCCACTTT. Its protein is CASSYGAYNSPLHF.

The chain employs TRBV19 and TRBJ2-7; 7 positions match TRBD2. The trim removed 8 bases at V and 0 bases at J, leaving 4 bases unmatched. The germline CDR1 and CDR2 sequences are LNHDA and SQIVND (reference sequence). This CDR3 has 13 residues. The CDR3 DNA sequence: TGTGCCAGTGCGGGGGTGAACTCCTACGAGCAGTACTTC. Residues: CASAGVNSYEQYF.

CDR3 DNA: TGTGCCAGTAGTATTGGCGGCTCCTATAATTCACCCCTCCACTTT. Protein sequence: CASSIGGSYNSPLHF. The chain links TRBV19 to TRBJ1-6; D is uncertain. Trimming took off 3 bases at V and 0 bases at J, with 6 bases between the two ends. This CDR3 comprises 15 residues. Germline V gene data show CDR1 as LNHDA and CDR2 as SQIVND (reference sequence). Variable domain in full (rest from reference TRBV19 and TRBJ1-6): DGGITQSPKYLFRKEGQNVTLSCEQNLNHDAMYWYRQDPGQGLRLIYYSQIVNDFQKGDIAEGYSVSREKKESFPLTVTSAQKNPTAFYLCASSIGGSYNSPLHFGNGTRLTVT.

This chain joins TRBV18 and TRBJ2-7; D is perhaps TRBD1 (5 bases). Germline V gene data show CDR1 as KGHSH and CDR2 as LQKENI. The CDR3 spans 14 residues. V gave up 4 bases and J gave up 2 bases, with 12 bases separating them. In DNA form, the CDR3 reads TGTGCCAGCTCACTAGACAGTGGCCCCTACGAGCAGTACTTC. Protein sequence: CASSLDSGPYEQYF.

The gene calls are TRBV5-1 and TRBJ2-3; TRBD1 might be the D (7 bases). Trimming shortened V by 0 bases and J by 0 bases, and 11 bases separated the two germline ends. The germline gives CDR1 SGHRS, CDR2 YFSETQ. The CDR3 loop spans 16 amino acids. CDR3 DNA: TGCGCCAGCAGCTTGGGCGGGACAGCTAGCACAGATACGCAGTATTTT. Amino acid sequence: CASSLGGTASTDTQYF.

This clone occurred a few times. The J gene is TRBJ1-2, the V gene TRBV14; D is unresolved. The V gene lost 4 bases and the J gene lost 8 bases, with 14 bases spanning the gap. The CDR3 spans 13 residues. Looked up from germline, CDR1 is SGHDN and CDR2 is FVKESK. The CDR3 here is CASSRSGAGGYTF. The CDR3 DNA reads TGTGCCAGCAGCCGATCGGGTGCTGGGGGCTACACCTTC.

Only a few counts were recorded for this clone. V gene TRBV9 combines with J gene TRBJ1-2; 8 nucleotides agree with TRBD1. There are 15 residues in the CDR3. V was clipped by 0 bases and J by 3 bases; unmatched bases: 4. The germline CDR1 and CDR2 sequences are SGDLS and YYNGEE. CDR3 nucleotides: TGTGCCAGCAGCGTAGGGGCAGGGGGCGACTATGGCTACACCTTC. The encoded protein is CASSVGAGGDYGYTF.

This clone has a single count. The chain links TRBV7-3 to TRBJ2-2; TRBD1 matches 8 bases. The CDR3 has 14 residues. J was trimmed by 6 bases and V by 5 bases; bases with no gene match: 5. Germline V gives CDR1 SGHTA, CDR2 FQGTGA. The CDR3 sequence is CASSPDRVAGELFF. Here the CDR3 DNA reads TGTGCCAGCAGCCCGGACAGGGTTGCCGGGGAGCTGTTTTTT. The variable domain in full, completed from reference TRBV7-3 and TRBJ2-2, reads GAGVSQTPSNKVTEKGKYVELRCDPISGHTALYWYRQSLGQGPEFLIYFQGTGAADDSGLPNDRFFAVRPEGSVSTLKIQRTERGDSAVYLCASSPDRVAGELFFGEGSRLTVL.

About this clone itself: Other DNA sequences of this sample code for an identical CDR3. V is TRBV19 and J is TRBJ1-2; 8 bases align to TRBD1. V dropped 6 bases and J dropped 3; count of bases not matched to a gene: 3. CDR3 length: 13 residues. Looked up from germline, CDR1 is LNHDA and CDR2 is SQIVND (reference sequence). The CDR3 region has the DNA TGTGCCAGTAGCTTGACAGGGGACTATGGCTACACCTTC. Protein product: CASSLTGDYGYTF.

V usage is TRBV9 and J usage is TRBJ1-4; 7 bases fit TRBD1. Germline V gene sequence: CDR1 SGDLS, CDR2 YYNGEE. The CDR3 totals 15 residues. Trimming cost V 4 bases and J 2 bases; bases outside gene matches: 5. Written as DNA, the CDR3 is TGTGCCAGCAGCCCATCGGGACAGACTAATGAAAAACTGTTTTTT. Amino acid sequence: CASSPSGQTNEKLFF.

The table lists this clone with a few counts. This chain uses TRBV19 with TRBJ1-1; possibly TRBD1 for D (5 bases). V was pared by 7 bases and J by 0 bases, with 15 bases between. The germline gives CDR1 LNHDA, CDR2 SQIVND (reference sequence). There are 15 residues in the CDR3. For the CDR3, the DNA is TGTGCCAGTATCCCGGGGGAGGCGTTGAACACTGAAGCTTTCTTT. Its protein is CASIPGEALNTEAFF.

The J gene is TRBJ2-7, the V gene TRBV7-6; 7 positions agree with TRBD1. CDR3 length: 18 residues. The trim removed 0 bases at V and 2 bases at J, leaving 13 bases unmatched. Per germline, CDR1 SGHVS and CDR2 FNYEAQ. The chain's CDR3 is CASSLATGQQYRPYEQYF. The CDR3 DNA follows: TGTGCCAGCAGCTTAGCCACGGGACAGCAATATCGACCCTACGAGCAGTACTTC. Filled out from reference TRBV7-6 and TRBJ2-7, the complete variable domain reads GAGVSQSPRYKVTKRGQDVALRCDPISGHVSLYWYRQALGQGPEFLTYFNYEAQQDKSGLPNDRFSAERPEGSISTLTIQRTEQRDSAMYRCASSLATGQQYRPYEQYFGPGTRLTVT.

This clone appeared a single time. The gene calls are TRBV30 and TRBJ1-6, with 9 bases matching TRBD1. The germline gives CDR1 GTSNPN, CDR2 SVGIG (reference sequence). CDR3 length: 14 amino acids. V shed 2 bases, J shed 9 bases, and the junction held 5 bases outside the gene matches. CDR3 residues: CAWSRDRESSPLHF. The CDR3 coding sequence is TGTGCCTGGAGTCGGGACAGGGAAAGTTCACCCCTCCACTTT.